A selection of T cell receptor beta chains follows, all from one sample in a study of breast tumors, draining lymph nodes, adjacent tissues. Using its own MiXCR run on the multiplex PCR reads, TCRdb lists one record per CDR3 protein. Found here are 150,000 to 200,000 distinct CDR3 sequences, roughly a third of them singletons; the top ten hold around 4%. Material: axillary lymph node tissue. All receptors come from a female donor with breast cancer. Some clones in this sample may be carry-over from other donors' samples. The CDR3 runs from the conserved cysteine through the conserved F or W. D genes are given only for firm matches. Part of the rows lack a size; the others show once, few, many or a class for expanded clones.

D gene,J gene,V gene,clone size,CDR3 DNA,CDR3 protein
.,TRBJ2-7,TRBV6-1,many,TGTGCCAGCAGTGACTCAGTGGACGAGCAGTACTTC,CASSDSVDEQYF
TRBD1,TRBJ2-7,TRBV27,.,TGTGCCAGCAGTTTGGGGACAGACCTACTCTACGAGCAGTACTTC,CASSLGTDLLYEQYF
.,TRBJ2-3,TRBV13,many,TGTGCCAGCAGCCTCGGACAGATTGGACCCACAGATACGCAGTATTTT,CASSLGQIGPTDTQYF
.,TRBJ2-1,TRBV5-6,many,TGTGCCAGCAGCTTGGGAGGGAGTGCAGCCTACAATGAGCAGTTCTTC,CASSLGGSAAYNEQFF
TRBD1,TRBJ2-7,TRBV12-3/TRBV12-4,many,TGTGCCAGCAGGCAGGGGGTGGACGAGCAGTACTTC,CASRQGVDEQYF
.,TRBJ1-6,TRBV6-5,few,TGTGCCAGCACCCCGCGGGTGGGTTCACCCCTCCACTTT,CASTPRVGSPLHF
TRBD2,TRBJ2-5,TRBV6-6,few,TGTGCCAGCAGTTACTCCTTCGCCTTTTTTCCTGCTAGCGGGGGGGCGGAGACCCAGTACTTC,CASSYSFAFFPASGGAETQYF
TRBD1,TRBJ2-7,TRBV20-1,many,TGCAGTGGGGTCAGGGGGCGTAGCGAGCAGTACTTC,CSGVRGRSEQYF
TRBD2,TRBJ2-2,TRBV5-8,many,TGTGCCAGCAGCATTGCGGGGGTTGAAATCACCGGGGAGCTGTTTTTT,CASSIAGVEITGELFF
TRBD1,TRBJ2-7,TRBV7-9,many,TGTGCCAGCAGCGGATCCGGGACAGTTTCTAGGCAGTACTTC,CASSGSGTVSRQYF
TRBD2,TRBJ2-7,TRBV12-5,many,TGTGCTAGTGGTAAGGGACTAGCGGAACTGGCCCCCTACGAGCAGTACTTC,CASGKGLAELAPYEQYF
TRBD2,TRBJ2-3,TRBV6-2/TRBV6-3,many,TGTGCCAGCAGTAACGGGGGGATCACAGATACGCAGTATTTT,CASSNGGITDTQYF
TRBD2,TRBJ2-7,TRBV27,few,TGTGCCAGCAGTTTATTTCCAAGCGGGAGCTACGAGCAGTACTTC,CASSLFPSGSYEQYF
TRBD1,TRBJ2-1,TRBV19,.,TGTGCCAGTAGTCGCGGACAGGAAAACAATGAGCAGTTCTTC,CASSRGQENNEQFF
.,TRBJ2-1,TRBV5-5,many,TGTGCCAGCAGCTTGTCTCTCTCCCTCGAGCAGTTCTTC,CASSLSLSLEQFF
.,TRBJ1-1,TRBV5-5,few,TGTGCCAGCAGCCTCCAATCGAACACTGAAGCTTTCTTT,CASSLQSNTEAFF
TRBD2,TRBJ2-7,TRBV7-9,many,TGTGCCAGCAGCGAGACTAGCGGGGGTTACTACGAGCAGTACTTC,CASSETSGGYYEQYF
.,TRBJ1-2,TRBV20-1,medium-sized,TGCAGTGCTAGCAGGGACGAGGGCTACACCTTC,CSASRDEGYTF
TRBD2,TRBJ2-3,TRBV7-9,.,TGTGCCAGCAGCTTAGTCGGGGGAGGGTTCCACAATGAGCAGTATTTT,CASSLVGGGFHNEQYF
.,TRBJ2-5,TRBV7-9,.,TGTGCCAGCAGCTCGGGAGCGACCCAGTACTTC,CASSSGATQYF
.,TRBJ1-2,TRBV6-1,.,TGTGCCAGCAGCCCCTTCTTATGTGCTAACTATGGCTACACCTTC,CASSPFLCANYGYTF
.,TRBJ2-7,TRBV12-3/TRBV12-4,many,TGTGCCAGCAGTTTAGTGGTTTACGAGCAGTACTTC,CASSLVVYEQYF
TRBD1,TRBJ1-6,TRBV20-1,many,TGCAGTGCTAGAGATTTTAGTGGGGGACAGGGTAATTCACCCCTCCACTTT,CSARDFSGGQGNSPLHF
TRBD2,TRBJ2-2,TRBV13,many,TGTGCCAGCAGCCGGACTAGCGGGAGGGCGTTCACCGGGGAGCTGTTTTTT,CASSRTSGRAFTGELFF
.,TRBJ1-4,TRBV6-5,many,TGTGCCAGCAGTTACCGGCATCAAGAAAAACTGTTTTTT,CASSYRHQEKLFF
.,TRBJ1-2,TRBV19,many,TGTGCCAGTAGTATCGGCAGGGAGGCCTATGGCTACACCTTC,CASSIGREAYGYTF
TRBD1,TRBJ2-2,TRBV19,many,TGTGCCAGTAGAGGGACAGGCAACACCGGGGAGCTGTTTTTT,CASRGTGNTGELFF
.,TRBJ2-2,TRBV4-2,many,TGTGCCAGCAGCCCGGAGGAGTCCATGATAGGGGAGCTGTTTTTT,CASSPEESMIGELFF
.,TRBJ2-7,TRBV30,many,TGTGCCTGGAGTCTTTCAGGGTCGGAGTACGAGCAGTACTTC,CAWSLSGSEYEQYF
TRBD1,TRBJ2-2,TRBV27,many,TGTGCCAGCAGTTTGGGGACAGCGAGACCATCGAACACCGGGGAGCTGTTTTTT,CASSLGTARPSNTGELFF
.,TRBJ1-2,TRBV7-2,many,TGTGCCAGCAGCTTAGCGGGACGTTCCAAGACCAATGGCTACACCTTC,CASSLAGRSKTNGYTF
.,TRBJ1-2,TRBV7-3,many,TGTGCCAGCAGTCTTGGCGGGTTGGATGGCTACACCTTC,CASSLGGLDGYTF
.,TRBJ1-5,TRBV6-6,many,TGTGCCAGCAGTCACTACGGCAGGGCGAGCAATCAGCCCCAGCATTTT,CASSHYGRASNQPQHF
.,TRBJ2-7,TRBV5-1,many,TGCGCCAGCAGCTACGCCAGTGAAAGCTACGAGCAGTACTTC,CASSYASESYEQYF
.,TRBJ1-2,TRBV2,.,TGTGCCCCGGGGCAGGTGAACTATGGCTACACCTTC,CAPGQVNYGYTF
TRBD1,TRBJ1-3,TRBV14,.,TGTGCCAGCAGCCAACGACAGGGGACCCGTCGGAGCAACACCATATATTTT,CASSQRQGTRRSNTIYF
TRBD2,TRBJ2-1,TRBV24-1,many,TGTGCCACCAGTACTTCGCGGGAGGGCCAAGGCAAAGAGCAGTTCTTC,CATSTSREGQGKEQFF
.,TRBJ2-2,TRBV25-1,.,TGTGCCAGCAGTGAAAAAGCAGGTCCCGGGGAGCTGTTTTTT,CASSEKAGPGELFF
TRBD2,TRBJ2-1,TRBV19,many,TGTGCCAGTAGTATAATGCTAGCGGGAGTTGATAATGAGCAGTTCTTC,CASSIMLAGVDNEQFF
TRBD1,TRBJ2-1,TRBV5-6,once,TGTGCCAGCAACTTGGGACAGGGGAATGAGCAGTTCTTC,CASNLGQGNEQFF